This T cell receptor beta chain derives from a study of beta chain features in type 1 diabetes. Findings and limits, study-wide: A greater similarity of naive, central memory and Treg TCRB repertoires was seen among patients than among healthy donors. Lower insertion and higher deletion counts appeared at VDJ junctions in type 1 diabetes patients. The cDNA sequencing approach could over-represent high-TCR-expressing cells.

Germline V gives CDR1 LNHNV, CDR2 YYDKDF (reference sequence). CDR3 length equals 15 residues. V was clipped by 0 bases and J by 4 bases, with 12 bases between them. A word on this clone: Its antigen is unknown.

The sequenced template was cDNA made from the entire isolated RNA. Clones were read by immunoSEQ multiplex PCR, and TCRdb kept only the in-frame ones, dropping some. This sample has 150,000 or so clones, with about 9.1% found just once. The clonotype originates from a woman under 30 in good health. The source material was central memory CD4+ T cells from blood. The rearrangement joins TRBV15 to TRBJ2-5; D possibly corresponds to TRBD1 (5 bases). CDR3 sequence (DNA): TGTGCCACCAGCAGAGACGGAATGGGGCGAGAGACCCAGTACTTC. Its protein is CATSRDGMGRETQYF.